The 30 T cell receptor beta chains below all came from one sample that was sequenced in a study of T cells in Graves' hyperthyroidism and ophthalmopathy. The TCR beta CDR3 regions underwent amplification using RNA transcripts as the source. A first-round RT-PCR of the TCR CDR3 used the HTBI primer set. TCRdb reprocessed the multiplex PCR reads via MiXCR and lists one record per CDR3 protein. The table includes some 570,000 distinct CDR3 sequences, 14% detected once. The material sequenced was blood. The receptors come from a young woman with Graves' ophthalmopathy.

This clonotype was counted ten times or more. V and J are TRBV5-1 and TRBJ1-5; 7 bases agree with TRBD1. This CDR3 region has 15 residues. V lost 0 bases to trimming and J lost 3 bases; unmatched junction nucleotides: 3. The germline V gene encodes CDR1 SGHRS and CDR2 YFSETQ. The CDR3 reads CASSLEQGPNQPQHF. The DNA for the CDR3 is TGCGCCAGCAGCTTGGAACAGGGGCCCAATCAGCCCCAGCATTTT.

In this sample, this clonotype turned up many times. The chain recombines TRBV7-2 with TRBJ1-1, with D unclear. The CDR3 runs 11 residues. V lost 3 bases and J 11 bases, leaving 10 bases between the germline ends. Per the germline V gene, CDR1 is SGHTA and CDR2 is FQGNSA. CDR3 sequence (DNA): TGTGCCAGCAGCTTTGGCTATTCGGCTTTCTTT. Encoded protein: CASSFGYSAFF.

The sample holds many counts of this clonotype. V is TRBV7-8 and J is TRBJ1-1; 8 nucleotides match TRBD1. The germline V gene encodes CDR1 SGHVS and CDR2 FQNEAQ. The junction had 12 bases not matched to a gene; V was cut back by 7 bases and J by 5 bases. This CDR3 spans 15 amino acids. This CDR3 reads CASIQGRQGRTEAFF. The DNA for the CDR3 is TGTGCCAGCATTCAAGGTAGACAGGGGAGAACTGAAGCTTTCTTT.

This clonotype was picked up many times. The chain links TRBV2 to TRBJ2-5; TRBD1 matches 7 bases. This CDR3 has 15 residues. Per the germline V gene, CDR1 is SNHLY and CDR2 is FYNNEI. The J segment lost 1 base and the V segment lost 4 bases, leaving 6 bases of the junction unmatched. The CDR3 sequence is CASSVTGALQETQYF. The CDR3 DNA sequence: TGTGCCAGCAGTGTAACAGGGGCCCTCCAAGAGACCCAGTACTTC.

The chain combines TRBV6-1 with TRBJ2-7; D remains ambiguous. Trimming took 3 bases from V and 3 from J, leaving 12 bases between them. The CDR3 is 14 amino acids. The V gene's germline CDR1 is MNHNS and CDR2 SASEGT. The CDR3 DNA follows: TGTGCCAGCAGTGACGGGTGGGCTAGCTACGAGCAGTACTTC. It yields the protein CASSDGWASYEQYF.

This clonotype was seen only a few times. The chain is built from TRBV7-6 and TRBJ2-2, with D possibly being TRBD1 (5 bases). CDR1 and CDR2 (germline): SGHVS, FNYEAQ. CDR3 length: 16 amino acids. The V end lost 2 bases, the J end lost 5 bases, and 15 bases lay between the germline ends. CDR3 sequence reads: CASSLSLAGRTGELFF. The DNA for the CDR3 is TGTGCCAGCAGCTTATCGTTGGCAGGGCGAACCGGGGAGCTGTTTTTT. The entire variable domain, with the rest obtained from reference TRBV7-6 and TRBJ2-2, is as follows: GAGVSQSPRYKVTKRGQDVALRCDPISGHVSLYWYRQALGQGPEFLTYFNYEAQQDKSGLPNDRFSAERPEGSISTLTIQRTEQRDSAMYRCASSLSLAGRTGELFFGEGSRLTVL.

This clonotype was seen only a few times. V gene TRBV5-1 combines with J gene TRBJ1-2; no reliable D call. The V gene's germline CDR1 is SGHRS and CDR2 YFSETQ. The germline V and J ends were trimmed by 0 bases and 8 bases, with 14 bases remaining between them. There are 14 residues in the CDR3. CDR3 nucleotides: TGCGCCAGCAGCTTGGTCGTCTCCGGGAGGGGCTACACCTTC. Amino acids: CASSLVVSGRGYTF.

As concerns this clonotype: A much larger clone differs from this one at a single base, so this may be a read error. The chain employs TRBV7-3 and TRBJ2-5, with TRBD1 matching over 7 bases. The CDR3 is made up of 14 amino acids. Germline CDR1 is SGHTA and CDR2 is FQGTGA. J lost 1 base, V lost 5 bases, and 4 bases had no gene match. The DNA for the CDR3 is TGTGCCAGCAGCCACACAGGGGTCCAAGAGACCCAGTACTTC. Protein product: CASSHTGVQETQYF.

This clonotype was seen repeatedly, ten times or more. The chain joins TRBV7-2 to TRBJ2-7; 11 bases map to TRBD2. V dropped 5 bases and J dropped 3; count of bases not matched to a gene: 6. This CDR3 comprises 15 residues. Germline V gene lookup returns CDR1 SGHTA and CDR2 FQGNSA. The CDR3 sequence is CASSLAGTSGYEQYF. CDR3 bases: TGTGCCAGCAGCCTCGCCGGGACTAGCGGCTACGAGCAGTACTTC.

This clonotype was counted many times. The chain combines TRBV6-2 or TRBV6-3 with TRBJ2-7; 9 bases map to TRBD2. Germline V lookup: CDR1 MNHEY, CDR2 SVGEGT. The ends lost 0 bases at V and 2 bases at J; junction bases unmatched: 2. CDR3 length: 15 amino acids. The CDR3 reads CASSYSPSGTYEQYF. CDR3 sequence (DNA): TGTGCCAGCAGTTACTCACCTAGCGGGACCTACGAGCAGTACTTC.

This clonotype came up many times. The rearrangement links TRBV18 to TRBJ1-2; 7 nucleotides line up with TRBD1. The CDR3 loop spans 15 amino acids. Trimming removed 5 bases from V and 4 bases from J; junction bases left unmatched: 10. CDR1 is KGHSH and CDR2 is LQKENI in the germline V gene. CDR3 loop: CASSSDTGAGYGYTF. CDR3 in DNA: TGTGCCAGCTCATCCGATACAGGGGCGGGCTATGGCTACACCTTC.

Many counts were recorded for this clonotype. V gene TRBV3-1 combines with J gene TRBJ1-5; D unresolved. With 2 bases removed from V and 0 bases from J, the gap between germline ends came to 5 bases. Looked up from germline, CDR1 is LGHDT and CDR2 is YNNKEL (reference sequence). CDR3 length: 14 amino acids. The CDR3 DNA sequence: TGTGCCAGCAGCCAACAGTATAGCAATCAGCCCCAGCATTTT. Translation: CASSQQYSNQPQHF. The full variable domain, completed using reference TRBV3-1 and TRBJ1-5, is DTAVSQTPKYLVTQMGNDKSIKCEQNLGHDTMYWYKQDSKKFLKIMFSYNNKELIINETVPNRFSPKSPDKAHLNLHINSLELGDSAVYFCASSQQYSNQPQHFGDGTRLSIL.

This clonotype was recorded many times. This chain connects TRBV11-2 to TRBJ2-3; the match to TRBD2 covers 11 bases. Germline CDR1 SGHAT, CDR2 FQNNGV. This CDR3 has 15 residues. V lost 1 base to trimming and J lost 6 bases; unmatched junction nucleotides: 3. This CDR3 is CASSLGASGRDTQYF. The CDR3 nucleotides read TGTGCCAGCAGCTTAGGGGCTAGCGGGAGGGATACGCAGTATTTT. The whole variable domain, filled in from reference TRBV11-2 and TRBJ2-3, reads EAGVAQSPRYKIIEKRQSVAFWCNPISGHATLYWYQQILGQGPKLLIQFQNNGVVDDSQLPKDRFSAERLKGVDSTLKIQPAKLEDSAVYLCASSLGASGRDTQYFGPGTRLTVL.

Ten or more counts support this clonotype. The chain employs TRBV6-1 and TRBJ2-7, with D possibly being TRBD1 (6 bases). This CDR3 is 15 amino acids long. The germline V and J ends were trimmed by 6 bases and 3 bases, with 18 bases remaining between them. CDR1 is MNHNS and CDR2 is SASEGT in the germline V gene. This CDR3 is CASSVASGVVYEQYF. The CDR3 bases are TGTGCCAGCAGCGTGGCTTCAGGGGTTGTCTACGAGCAGTACTTC.

This clonotype was observed many times. This chain joins TRBV6-1 and TRBJ2-7, with D unclear. V was trimmed by 6 bases and J by 0 bases, leaving 9 bases between them. This CDR3 region has 13 residues. Germline loops: CDR1 MNHNS, CDR2 SASEGT. The CDR3 coding sequence is TGTGCCAGCAGGGGCAGGCGCTCCTACGAGCAGTACTTC. This codes for CASRGRRSYEQYF.

This clonotype appeared a single time. CDR3 bases: TGTGCCAGCAGAGATGGCAGCTATGGCTACACCTTC. As protein: CASRDGSYGYTF. The genes are TRBV11-2 and TRBJ1-2; D unresolved. V was shortened by 6 bases and J by 4 bases, with 9 bases between the two germline ends. The CDR3 extends over 12 amino acids. Per germline, CDR1 SGHAT and CDR2 FQNNGV.

The rearrangement joins TRBV25-1 to TRBJ2-1; tentative D call: TRBD1 (9 bases). Trimming cost V 0 bases and J 6 bases, with 30 bases left between them. Germline V gene sequence: CDR1 MGHDK, CDR2 SYGVNS. The CDR3 covers 21 residues. For the CDR3, the DNA is TGTGCCAGCAGTGAATATATTCCCAACAGGGGGCGAAACGGGAGGGTCAATGAGCAGTTCTTC. This gives the protein CASSEYIPNRGRNGRVNEQFF. The complete variable domain, with remaining parts taken from reference TRBV25-1 and TRBJ2-1, reads EADIYQTPRYLVIGTGKKITLECSQTMGHDKMYWYQQDPGMELHLIHYSYGVNSTEKGDLSSESTVSRIRTEHFPLTLESARPSHTSQYLCASSEYIPNRGRNGRVNEQFFGPGTRLTVL.

This clonotype was observed a handful of times. The rearrangement joins TRBV14 to TRBJ1-1, with 10 positions matching TRBD1. The CDR3 sequence is 15 residues long. V lost 4 bases to trimming and J lost 4 bases; unmatched junction nucleotides: 6. Germline V gene data show CDR1 as SGHDN and CDR2 as FVKESK. The CDR3, as DNA: TGTGCCAGCAGCCGAGCCAGGACAGGGGGCACTGAAGCTTTCTTT. It is translated as CASSRARTGGTEAFF.

The chain carries TRBV6-4 and TRBJ2-3; D perhaps matches TRBD2 (6 bases). Per the germline V gene, CDR1 is MRHNA and CDR2 is SNTAGT. V lost 2 bases, J lost 3 bases, and 12 bases lay in between. CDR3 length: 15 amino acids. CDR3 loop: CASSDGREQTDTQYF. Here the CDR3 DNA reads TGTGCCAGCAGTGACGGCCGGGAGCAGACAGATACGCAGTATTTT.

This clonotype was detected only a few times. V is TRBV7-3 and J is TRBJ2-1, with D maybe TRBD2 (5 bases). The germline V and J ends were trimmed by 5 bases and 5 bases, with 10 bases remaining between them. The CDR3 has 13 residues. Germline CDR1 reads SGHTA; CDR2 reads FQGTGA. The CDR3 region is CASSPTSNNEQFF. In DNA form, the CDR3 reads TGTGCCAGCAGCCCAACTAGTAACAATGAGCAGTTCTTC.

Many counts were recorded for this clonotype. The chain recombines TRBV4-3 with TRBJ1-1; 8 bases are a match to TRBD1. The V and J ends lost 0 bases and 2 bases, in that order; junction bases with no gene match: 5. This CDR3 has 16 residues. Per germline, CDR1 LGHNA and CDR2 YSLEER. CDR3 in DNA: TGCGCCAGCAGCCAAGATAGACAGGGGAGAAACACTGAAGCTTTCTTT. This translates into CASSQDRQGRNTEAFF.

The chain is built from TRBV28 and TRBJ1-2; D is unresolved. The CDR3 has 15 residues. Trimming removed 10 bases from V and 1 base from J, with 19 bases in between. Germline-derived CDR1 and CDR2 are MDHEN and SYDVKM. The CDR3 coding sequence is TGTGCCACCACCCCCAGGTCGGCCTATAACTATGGCTACACCTTC. Its translation is CATTPRSAYNYGYTF.

The table lists this clonotype with many counts. The rearrangement links TRBV5-6 to TRBJ2-5; 7 nucleotides align to TRBD1. The V gene end was trimmed by 4 bases and the J gene end by 5 bases; junction bases not matched to a gene: 17. Germline V gene data show CDR1 as SGHDT and CDR2 as YYEEEE. The CDR3 is 17 amino acids. The CDR3 DNA follows: TGTGCCAGCAGCCCTGGGACAGTTCGGGCCCCTATTGAGACCCAGTACTTC. Translated: CASSPGTVRAPIETQYF.

In its sample, this clonotype was seen many times. This chain uses TRBV28 with TRBJ2-5; TRBD1 matches 9 bases. The V and J ends lost 3 bases and 2 bases, in that order; junction bases with no gene match: 10. CDR1 MDHEN and CDR2 SYDVKM come from the germline V gene. This CDR3 region has 17 residues. CDR3 sequence reads: CASSFFGTGLLQETQYF. CDR3 bases: TGTGCCAGCAGTTTCTTTGGGACAGGGCTCCTTCAAGAGACCCAGTACTTC.

This clonotype was picked up many times. The CDR3: CASSVLDNQHPDTQYF. CDR3 nucleotide sequence: TGTGCCAGCAGTGTATTAGACAATCAACATCCAGATACGCAGTATTTT. The rearrangement links TRBV6-1 to TRBJ2-3; D is unclear. V was shortened by 4 bases and J by 4 bases, with 18 bases between the two germline ends. The CDR3 is 16 amino acids. Germline V CDR1 and CDR2: MNHNS, SASEGT.

Notes on this clonotype: Since no conserved phenylalanine or tryptophan closes the CDR3, a read error is the likely cause. The rearrangement joins TRBV12-3 or TRBV12-4 to TRBJ1-5; TRBD1 matches 10 bases. Trimming at V came to 7 bases and at J to 6 bases, leaving 9 bases not matched to a gene. This CDR3 has 15 residues. The CDR3 DNA follows: TGTGCCAGCACCGCGACAGGGGGCACGAGTCAGCCCCAGCATTTA. It yields the protein CASTATGGTSQPQHL.

This clonotype has at least ten counts. The rearrangement joins TRBV28 to TRBJ2-7, with 10 bases lining up with TRBD1. CDR1 MDHEN and CDR2 SYDVKM come from the germline V gene. This CDR3 is built from 15 residues. V dropped 6 bases and J dropped 4; count of bases not matched to a gene: 9. The CDR3, as DNA: TGTGCCAGCAGGACAGGGGGCTCGGGGGATTACGAGCAGTACTTC. It yields the protein CASRTGGSGDYEQYF.

This clonotype was seen more than once but under ten times. A much larger clonotype is one base distant, so this may be a read error. This chain uses TRBV7-9 with TRBJ2-7, with D hard to call. V gave up 2 bases and J gave up 7 bases, with 12 bases separating them. The CDR3 consists of 13 residues. The V gene's germline CDR1 is SEHNR and CDR2 FQNEAQ (reference sequence). The CDR3: CASSLSSTLEQYF. CDR3 bases: TGTGCCAGCAGCTTATCGTCTACCTTAGAGCAGTACTTC.

The chain couples TRBV27 to TRBJ2-1; D is unresolved. Germline CDR1 is MNHEY and CDR2 is SMNVEV (reference sequence). The V and J ends lost 2 bases and 5 bases respectively, with 16 bases between them. The CDR3 runs 16 residues. This CDR3 is CASSLRLRYRHNEQFF. In nucleotides, the CDR3 is TGTGCCAGCAGTTTACGGCTGCGATACCGACACAATGAGCAGTTCTTC.

This chain links TRBV27 with TRBJ2-1; TRBD2 aligns across 9 bases. V shed 7 bases, J shed 5 bases, and the junction held 6 bases outside the gene matches. The CDR3 covers 14 residues. Germline V gene sequence: CDR1 MNHEY, CDR2 SMNVEV (reference sequence). The CDR3 reads CASTGASGNNEQFF. In nucleotides, the CDR3 is TGTGCCAGCACTGGGGCTAGCGGGAACAATGAGCAGTTCTTC.